The T cell receptor beta chain under discussion was sequenced for a study of T-cell reconstitution after alpha-beta-depleted transplantation in children. The TCRbeta library incorporated unique molecular identifiers. TCRdb re-derived calls from the PCR reads in MiXCR, one entry per CDR3 protein. This table has 450,000 to 600,000 distinct CDR3 sequences, roughly 33% appearing once. The germline CDR1 and CDR2 sequences are SGHTA and FQGNSA. Trimming left V 1 base short and J 5 bases short, with 9 bases between. This CDR3 is 14 amino acids long. This TCR was recovered from a human donor who donated a stem cell graft to a child with aplastic anemia. Sequencing was performed on PBMCs from the stem cell graft donor, taken from the stem cell graft. V is TRBV7-2 and J is TRBJ1-5; D remains ambiguous. As DNA, the CDR3 is TGTGCCAGCAGCTTAGGGCAGAGTTATCAGCCCCAGCATTTT. Its translation is CASSLGQSYQPQHF.